There are many counts of the clone carrying this T cell receptor (beta chain). As yet, its antigen is unknown. This record comes from a study of Graves' ophthalmopathy and Graves' hyperthyroidism. Findings and limits, study-wide: In predicting ophthalmopathy progression, the model reached roughly 71% sensitivity and 72% to 85% specificity.

The CDR3 has 12 amino acids. V lost 3 bases and J lost 4, with 4 bases in between. The germline gives CDR1 SGHTA, CDR2 FQGNSA. RNA transcripts yielded amplified TCR beta CDR3 regions. Second-round multiplex PCR followed a first-round RT-PCR using HTBI primers. Via MiXCR, TCRdb re-called the multiplex PCR reads, giving one row per CDR3 protein. The profile covers 580,000 or so distinct CDR3 sequences, with just under 40% appearing a single time and about 4.2% taken by the ten largest. This TCR derives from an adult man with Graves' hyperthyroidism. The source material was peripheral blood or thyroid tissue (not recorded which). The gene calls are TRBV7-2 and TRBJ1-5, with no clear D. CDR3 DNA sequence: TGTGCCAGCAGCTTCACTAATCAGCCCCAGCATTTT. Its translation: CASSFTNQPQHF.